This record looks at one T cell receptor beta chain sequence and its context. The source of the sample is a study of blood T cell repertoires in COVID-19. Under the authors' procedure: Estimation of nucleated cell counts was performed using reference gene primer amplification. TCRdb keeps only in-frame clones here, not all; method: immunoSEQ multiplex PCR. V and J calls and clone size are given by that table; D and trimming were obtained from the DNA. The data show 100,000 or so clones, roughly 80% seen once. Germline loops: CDR1 GTSNPN, CDR2 SVGIG (reference sequence). There are 12 residues in the CDR3. V was shortened by 5 bases and J by 6 bases, with 8 bases between the two germline ends.

This rearrangement joins TRBV30 to TRBJ1-6; tentative D call: TRBD1 (5 bases). This clonotype was obtained from a woman aged 80 or older with acute or convalescent COVID-19. The sample comprised peripheral blood. CDR3 amino acids: CAWGHFNSPLHF. As DNA, the CDR3 is TGTGCCTGGGGACACTTTAATTCACCCCTCCACTTT.